One and the same sample provided the 21 T cell receptor beta chains below, sequenced in a study of blood T cell repertoires in COVID-19. TCRdb keeps only in-frame clones here, not all; method: immunoSEQ multiplex PCR. The table records more than 40,000 clones, approximately 85% of them present only once. The material sequenced was peripheral blood. These receptors were collected from a human donor in a cohort sampled during active COVID-19. The donor label of this sample is uncertain.

V is TRBV5-1 and J is TRBJ1-3; D gene uncertain. Trimming removed 0 bases at V and 3 bases at J, with 10 bases between. Germline V gene data show CDR1 as SGHRS and CDR2 as YFSETQ. The length of the CDR3 is 15 residues. The DNA of the CDR3 is TGCGCCAGCAGCTTGGACAGCCCAGGTGGAAACACCATATATTTT. It is translated as CASSLDSPGGNTIYF.

The rearrangement links TRBV12-5 to TRBJ2-7; maybe TRBD1 (5 bases). The germline CDR1 and CDR2 sequences are LGHNT and FRNRAP. CDR3 length: 15 amino acids. V was cut by 4 bases and J by 0 bases, with 13 bases left in between. The CDR3 protein is CASGSPQGHSYEQYF. The CDR3 DNA follows: TGTGCTAGTGGTTCCCCGCAGGGCCACTCCTACGAGCAGTACTTC.

This chain connects TRBV6-1 to TRBJ1-6; TRBD1 might be the D (5 bases). V lost 1 base to trimming and J lost 4 bases, with 8 bases between them. The CDR3 loop spans 15 amino acids. The germline gives CDR1 MNHNS, CDR2 SASEGT. CDR3 residues: CASSEGAGYNSPLHF. The CDR3 DNA reads TGTGCCAGCAGTGAAGGGGCAGGGTATAATTCACCCCTCCACTTT.

The CDR3 sequence: CASQYRGVNTEAFF. The CDR3 DNA sequence: TGTGCCAGTCAGTACAGGGGGGTGAACACTGAAGCTTTCTTT. The rearrangement links TRBV19 to TRBJ1-1; TRBD1 agrees at 8 bases. The CDR3 length is 14 residues. Losses at the gene ends were 8 bases for V and 0 bases for J; bases not matched to a gene: 5. Germline V gene data show CDR1 as LNHDA and CDR2 as SQIVND (reference sequence). The variable domain in full, completed from reference TRBV19 and TRBJ1-1, reads DGGITQSPKYLFRKEGQNVTLSCEQNLNHDAMYWYRQDPGQGLRLIYYSQIVNDFQKGDIAEGYSVSREKKESFPLTVTSAQKNPTAFYLCASQYRGVNTEAFFGQGTRLTVV.

The rearrangement links TRBV6-2 or TRBV6-3 to TRBJ1-5; D remains unclear. The ends were cut back, 0 bases at V and 7 bases at J, with 7 bases in the middle. The CDR3 is made up of 13 amino acids. Looked up from germline, CDR1 is MNHEY and CDR2 is SVGEGT. This chain's CDR3 is CASSYSPGQPQHF. DNA for the CDR3: TGTGCCAGCAGTTACTCTCCGGGGCAGCCCCAGCATTTT.

The chain has TRBV19 and TRBJ1-5; TRBD1 agrees at 7 bases. The CDR3 is 13 residues long. J was trimmed by 9 bases and V by 5 bases; bases with no gene match: 7. The germline gives CDR1 LNHDA, CDR2 SQIVND (reference sequence). CDR3 DNA sequence: TGTGCCAGTAGTGTGGACAGGTCTACGCCCCAGCATTTT. Translation: CASSVDRSTPQHF.

This clone was detected a few times. This chain connects TRBV4-2 to TRBJ1-5, with D uncertain. V lost 0 bases, J lost 7 bases, and 16 bases lay in between. The germline gives CDR1 LGHNA, CDR2 YNFKEQ. The CDR3 length is 16 residues. The CDR3 protein is CASSQDPGGIGQPQHF. The CDR3 nucleotides are TGTGCCAGCAGCCAAGATCCGGGAGGGATAGGGCAGCCCCAGCATTTT.

The CDR3 reads CASSQGSGGGNNEQFF. DNA for the CDR3: TGTGCCAGCAGCCAAGGATCCGGGGGTGGTAACAATGAGCAGTTCTTC. The chain employs TRBV3-1 (or the pseudogene TRBV3-2) and TRBJ2-1; D might be TRBD2 (6 bases). This CDR3 has 16 residues. CDR1 is LGHDT and CDR2 is YNNKEL in the germline V gene (reference sequence). The V end was cut by 1 base, the J end by 5 bases, with 15 bases between.

This sequence joins TRBV10-3 and TRBJ2-2, with D perhaps matching TRBD2 (6 bases). Germline lookup yields CDR1 ENHRY and CDR2 SYGVKD. This CDR3 has 12 amino acids. Trimming took off 7 bases at V and 5 bases at J, with 8 bases between the two ends. CDR3 residues: CAIMEGTGELFF. CDR3 nucleotides: TGTGCCATCATGGAGGGGACCGGGGAGCTGTTTTTT.

V is TRBV28 and J is TRBJ2-7; D is perhaps TRBD1 (6 bases). Trimming stripped 10 bases from V and 2 bases from J, with 15 bases between. Germline CDR1 and CDR2: MDHEN and SYDVKM. The CDR3 extends over 13 amino acids. The CDR3 nucleotides are TGTGCCACCTGGGGGCCTCCAACCTACGAGCAGTACTTC. This translates into CATWGPPTYEQYF. Combining the CDR3 with reference TRBV28 and TRBJ2-7 gives the whole variable domain DVKVTQSSRYLVKRTGEKVFLECVQDMDHENMFWYRQDPGLGLRLIYFSYDVKMKEKGDIPEGYSVSREKKERFSLILESASTNQTSMYLCATWGPPTYEQYFGPGTRLTVT.

The chain is built from TRBV7-2 and TRBJ1-2; a weak D match, TRBD1 (5 bases). The V end lost 1 base, the J end lost 0 bases, and 9 bases lay between the germline ends. CDR1 SGHTA and CDR2 FQGNSA come from the germline V gene. CDR3 length: 15 residues. The CDR3 nucleotides are TGTGCCAGCAGCTTAGGGCCAGGGACTAACTATGGCTACACCTTC. Its translation: CASSLGPGTNYGYTF.

This clone was seen a single time. The chain joins TRBV7-9 to TRBJ1-1; D ambiguous. The CDR3 is 14 amino acids. CDR1 SEHNR and CDR2 FQNEAQ come from the germline V gene (reference sequence). Deletions cut 2 bases from V and 8 bases from J, with 15 bases between. As DNA, the CDR3 is TGTGCCAGCAGCTTAACAGCCTTGAATATAGAAGCTTTCTTT. It encodes CASSLTALNIEAFF.

This chain's CDR3 is CSASSSLTDTQYF. The CDR3 DNA is TGCAGTGCTAGTAGCTCCCTCACAGATACGCAGTATTTT. The gene calls are TRBV20-1 and TRBJ2-3; D gene ambiguous. The CDR3 runs to 13 residues. V was pared by 3 bases and J by 2 bases, with 9 bases between. Per germline, CDR1 DFQATT and CDR2 SNEGSKA (reference sequence).

The rearrangement uses TRBV9 and TRBJ2-7; D may be TRBD1 (6 bases). V was pared by 3 bases and J by 1 base, with 20 bases between. The CDR3 extends over 17 amino acids. Looked up from germline, CDR1 is SGDLS and CDR2 is YYNGEE. Here the CDR3 DNA reads TGTGCCAGCAGCGCGAGCCCGGACAGAATTCAATCCTACGAGCAGTACTTC. Residues: CASSASPDRIQSYEQYF.

The rearrangement links TRBV12-3 or TRBV12-4 to TRBJ1-6; D remains unclear. V lost 3 bases and J 9 bases, leaving 6 bases between the germline ends. This CDR3 is built from 12 residues. In DNA, the CDR3 is TGTGCCAGCAGTTTTGATAGTTCACCCCTCCACTTT. This gives the protein CASSFDSSPLHF.

The genes are TRBV5-6 and TRBJ1-3; 7 bases are shared with TRBD1. The trim removed 4 bases at V and 0 bases at J, leaving 10 bases unmatched. CDR1 is SGHDT, CDR2 YYEEEE, per germline. The CDR3 has 17 amino acids. CDR3 nucleotides: TGTGCCAGCAGCGTAGCCCCGGGACAGTTCTCTGGAAACACCATATATTTT. Amino acid sequence: CASSVAPGQFSGNTIYF.

V is TRBV6-6 and J is TRBJ2-5; 11 nucleotides line up with TRBD2. V gave up 4 bases and J gave up 0 bases; unmatched junction bases: 4. This CDR3 is built from 16 residues. CDR1 MNHNY and CDR2 SVGAGI come from the germline V gene (reference sequence). The DNA for the CDR3 is TGTGCCAGCAGTTCCACTAGCGGGAGATACCAAGAGACCCAGTACTTC. Residues: CASSSTSGRYQETQYF.

The chain joins TRBV5-4 to TRBJ2-1; D perhaps matches TRBD1 (5 bases). V was pared by 2 bases and J by 0 bases, with 9 bases between. Germline CDR1 is SGHNT and CDR2 is YYREEE (reference sequence). This CDR3 comprises 15 residues. The CDR3 protein is CASSLSGASYNEQFF. In nucleotides, the CDR3 is TGTGCCAGCAGCTTATCTGGGGCCTCCTACAATGAGCAGTTCTTC.

The gene calls are TRBV30 and TRBJ2-1; 10 bases are shared with TRBD2. The trim removed 5 bases at V and 0 bases at J, leaving 7 bases unmatched. Germline values: CDR1 GTSNPN, CDR2 SVGIG (reference sequence). The CDR3 length is 16 residues. The CDR3 DNA sequence: TGTGCCTGGGCCCTAGCGGGGGCCAGCTCCTACAATGAGCAGTTCTTC. It specifies CAWALAGASSYNEQFF.

V is TRBV9 and J is TRBJ2-5, with D unclear. V was clipped by 2 bases and J by 5 bases, with 7 bases between them. Germline V gene lookup returns CDR1 SGDLS and CDR2 YYNGEE. This CDR3 is 12 amino acids long. CDR3 sequence (DNA): TGTGCCAGCAGCGTCACCAGGGAGACCCAGTACTTC. Its translation is CASSVTRETQYF.

The rearrangement links TRBV5-5 to TRBJ2-1, with D possibly TRBD2 on 5 matching bases. Trimming cost V 1 base and J 15 bases, with 20 bases left between them. CDR1 SGHKS and CDR2 YYEKEE come from the germline V gene (reference sequence). This CDR3 is 14 amino acids long. This CDR3 is CASSLSSDLLRAFF. The CDR3 DNA is TGTGCCAGCAGCTTGTCGTCAGACTTATTGAGGGCGTTCTTC.